Reported below is one T cell receptor beta chain. Its antigen remains unknown. Trimming removed 3 bases from V and 1 base from J, with 13 bases in between. The CDR3 is 15 residues long. Per germline, CDR1 SGDLS and CDR2 YYNGEE. In the PCR, 60 Vbeta and 13 Jbeta primers were used. The table came from immunoSEQ multiplex PCR; TCRdb's copy has only in-frame clones and leaves some out. The table lists roughly 200,000 clones, about 69% of them singletons. This sample stems from a study of cytomegalovirus exposure and HLA in healthy donors. General study findings and limits: Sequencing depth across donors, presence/absence analyses assumed, was roughly uniform.

This sequence was found in a male donor in good health and CMV-seronegative. The sequencing sample was made of PBMCs. V is TRBV9 and J is TRBJ2-5; tentative D call: TRBD1 (6 bases). The CDR3 protein is CASSGWGRIQETQYF. The CDR3 DNA is TGTGCCAGCAGCGGGTGGGGGCGGATCCAAGAGACCCAGTACTTC.